This paragraph covers one T cell receptor beta chain sequence. Its antigen remains unknown. The PCR had 60 Vbeta and 13 Jbeta primers. Assay used: immunoSEQ multiplex PCR; TCRdb lists only in-frame clones, some missing. The sample shows about 64,000 clones, about three quarters of them seen only once. Germline loops: CDR1 MGHRA, CDR2 YSYEKL. Trimming cost V 4 bases and J 3 bases; bases outside gene matches: 7. The CDR3 runs 15 residues. The data derive from a study of cytomegalovirus exposure and HLA in healthy donors. Study-level background: As released early, the data held roughly 85 million unique TCRs from HLA-typed donors. Regarding the study as a whole: A later examination showed that TCR association rates differed by HLA locus, with DRB1 most and HLA-C fewest.

The sample was PBMCs. The source of this sequence is a male donor in good health and CMV-seropositive. The V call is TRBV4-1, the J call TRBJ2-7, with 9 bases that match TRBD1. CDR3 residues: CASSPRQGEYYEQYF. The CDR3 nucleotides are TGCGCCAGCAGCCCCCGACAGGGGGAGTACTACGAGCAGTACTTC.